The clone carrying this TCR beta chain is a singleton in its sample. The antigen is not known. This sample is part of a study of cytomegalovirus exposure and HLA in healthy donors. Study-level background: According to later analysis, the same platform produced the roughly 130 validation and 666 first-cohort repertoires. The study's findings and limits: Some TCR beta chains (roughly 160 of them) were listed as cytomegalovirus-associated. Rarity marked most TCR sequences, yet some public TCRs occurred in many donors.

The donors belonged to the approximately 110-subject validation cohort, separate from the approximately 700-subject first cohort. V dropped 6 bases and J dropped 3 bases, with 15 bases sitting between them. The CDR3 is 14 amino acids. CDR1 and CDR2 (germline): SSHAT, FNYEAQ (reference sequence). Here immunoSEQ multiplex PCR was the method, and the copy in TCRdb shows in-frame clones only, minus some. The sample gives under 350,000 clones, 80% to 90% of which show up once; 1% is in the top ten. This sequence joins TRBV7-7 and TRBJ2-7, with D perhaps TRBD2 (5 bases). Sequenced: PBMCs. The sequence was collected from a woman between 18 and 29 years old in good health and CMV-seronegative. Here the CDR3 DNA reads TGTGCCAGCAGTCTCGGGAACGGGAACTACGAGCAGTACTTC. It codes for CASSLGNGNYEQYF.